Shown below are 5 T cell receptor beta chains from a single sample sequenced in a study of T cell responses to AZD1222 COVID-19 vaccine. Clones were read by immunoSEQ multiplex PCR, and TCRdb kept only the in-frame ones, dropping some. The table lists 96,000 or so clones, roughly nine tenths of them singletons. Material: peripheral blood, obtained on day 0 of AZD1222 vaccination. All receptors come from an adult in good health.

The chain employs TRBV6-1 and TRBJ1-4; D unclear. Germline V gene lookup returns CDR1 MNHNS and CDR2 SASEGT. This CDR3 contains 14 residues. V lost 2 bases, J lost 7 bases, and 11 bases lay in between. CDR3 loop: CASSETGEPEKLFF. The CDR3 DNA follows: TGTGCCAGCAGTGAAACTGGGGAGCCTGAAAAACTGTTTTTT.

The chain recombines TRBV19 with TRBJ2-1; D gene unclear. This CDR3 comprises 12 residues. Germline lookup yields CDR1 LNHDA and CDR2 SQIVND (reference sequence). Trimming pared 5 bases from V and 9 bases from J, leaving 11 bases between. The CDR3 region has the DNA TGTGCCAGTAGTTCGCCTCATGGTGAGCAGTTCTTC. As protein: CASSSPHGEQFF. Full variable domain (missing parts from reference TRBV19 and TRBJ2-1): DGGITQSPKYLFRKEGQNVTLSCEQNLNHDAMYWYRQDPGQGLRLIYYSQIVNDFQKGDIAEGYSVSREKKESFPLTVTSAQKNPTAFYLCASSSPHGEQFFGPGTRLTVL.

The genes are TRBV7-3 and TRBJ1-6; TRBD1 is a possible D gene (5 bases). V gave up 2 bases and J gave up 10 bases, with 15 bases separating them. CDR1 and CDR2 (germline): SGHTA, FQGTGA. This CDR3 has 15 amino acids. In DNA, the CDR3 is TGTGCCAGCAGCTTAGGCAGGGCTGAGGGCTCACCCCTCCACTTT. Amino acids: CASSLGRAEGSPLHF.

V usage is TRBV5-1 and J usage is TRBJ2-5; TRBD1 might be the D (6 bases). V was pared by 3 bases and J by 5 bases, with 14 bases between. The germline gives CDR1 SGHRS, CDR2 YFSETQ. This CDR3 comprises 14 residues. The chain's CDR3 is CASSSTGNMETQYF. In DNA, the CDR3 is TGCGCCAGCAGCTCCACAGGGAACATGGAGACCCAGTACTTC.

This clone was recorded only once. The chain uses TRBV10-2 and TRBJ2-7; D possibly corresponds to TRBD1 (5 bases). V dropped 6 bases and J dropped 0 bases, with 12 bases sitting between them. In germline, CDR1 is WSHSY, CDR2 SAAADI. This CDR3 region has 14 residues. The CDR3 protein is CASRQVVISYEQYF. The CDR3 DNA sequence: TGCGCCAGCAGACAGGTAGTAATCTCCTACGAGCAGTACTTC.